This T cell receptor beta chain was retrieved from a study of cytomegalovirus exposure and HLA in healthy donors. Looking at the study overall: Samples from HLA-typed donors yielded about 80 million unique TCRs in an early data release.

General study results and limits: Researchers catalogued about 150 TCR beta chains as cytomegalovirus-associated.

Germline V gene lookup returns CDR1 DFQATT and CDR2 SNEGSKA (reference sequence). The CDR3 sequence is 11 residues long. This clone was counted a few times. Its antigen is still unknown. A read error may produce the germline difference seen at one junction end. The sample carries other DNA sequences with the same CDR3. It was with 60 Vbeta and 13 Jbeta primers that the PCR ran. Some clones are missing from TCRdb's copy, which holds only in-frame ones; the method was immunoSEQ multiplex PCR. The sample shows some 85,000 clones, about four fifths of them seen only once. Sequenced input: PBMCs. The TCR originated in a man between 18 and 29 years old in good health and CMV-seropositive. V and J are TRBV20-1 and TRBJ2-7; D is possibly TRBD2 (5 bases). DNA for the CDR3: TGCAGTGCCAGAGGGAGCTACGAGCAGTACTTC. It codes for CSARGSYEQYF.